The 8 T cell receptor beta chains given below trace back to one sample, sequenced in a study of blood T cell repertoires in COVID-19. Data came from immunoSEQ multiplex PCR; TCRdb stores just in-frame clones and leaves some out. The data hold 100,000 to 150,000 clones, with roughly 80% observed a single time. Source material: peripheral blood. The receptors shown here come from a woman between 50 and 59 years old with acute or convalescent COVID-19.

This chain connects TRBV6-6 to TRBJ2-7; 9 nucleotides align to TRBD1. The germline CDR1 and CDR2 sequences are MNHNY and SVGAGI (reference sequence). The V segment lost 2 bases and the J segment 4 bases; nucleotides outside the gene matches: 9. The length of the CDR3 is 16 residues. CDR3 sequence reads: CASSYVGWDRAYEQYF. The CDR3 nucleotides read TGTGCCAGCAGTTACGTCGGGTGGGACAGGGCATACGAGCAGTACTTC.

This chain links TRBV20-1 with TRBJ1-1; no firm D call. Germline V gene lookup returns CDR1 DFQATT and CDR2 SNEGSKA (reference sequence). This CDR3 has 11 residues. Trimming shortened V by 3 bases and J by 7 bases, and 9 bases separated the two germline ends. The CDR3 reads CSASHQHEAFF. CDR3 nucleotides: TGCAGTGCTAGTCACCAACATGAAGCTTTCTTT.

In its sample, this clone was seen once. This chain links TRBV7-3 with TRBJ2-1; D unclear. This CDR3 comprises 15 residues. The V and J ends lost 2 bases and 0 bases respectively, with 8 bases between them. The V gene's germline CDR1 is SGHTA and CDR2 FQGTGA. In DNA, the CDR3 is TGTGCCAGCAGCTTAGGGCCGAGCTCCTACAATGAGCAGTTCTTC. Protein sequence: CASSLGPSSYNEQFF. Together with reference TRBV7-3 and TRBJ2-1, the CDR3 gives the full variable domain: GAGVSQTPSNKVTEKGKYVELRCDPISGHTALYWYRQSLGQGPEFLIYFQGTGAADDSGLPNDRFFAVRPEGSVSTLKIQRTERGDSAVYLCASSLGPSSYNEQFFGPGTRLTVL.

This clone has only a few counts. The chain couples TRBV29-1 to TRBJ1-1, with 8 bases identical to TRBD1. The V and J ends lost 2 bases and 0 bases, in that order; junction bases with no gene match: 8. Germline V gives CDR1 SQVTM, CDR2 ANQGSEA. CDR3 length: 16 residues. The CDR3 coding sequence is TGCAGCGTTGAATCCCGGACAGGGATAATGAACACTGAAGCTTTCTTT. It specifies CSVESRTGIMNTEAFF.

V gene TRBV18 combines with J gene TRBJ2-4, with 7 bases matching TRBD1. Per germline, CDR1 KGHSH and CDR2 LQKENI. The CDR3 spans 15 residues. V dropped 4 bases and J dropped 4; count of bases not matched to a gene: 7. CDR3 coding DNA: TGTGCCAGCTCACAGATTAGGGGACAGAAAAACATTCAGTACTTC. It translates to CASSQIRGQKNIQYF.

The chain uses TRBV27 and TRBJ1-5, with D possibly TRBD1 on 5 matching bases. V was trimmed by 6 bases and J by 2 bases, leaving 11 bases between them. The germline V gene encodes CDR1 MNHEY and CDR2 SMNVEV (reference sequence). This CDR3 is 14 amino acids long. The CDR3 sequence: CASSHLGGNQPQHF. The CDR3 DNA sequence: TGTGCCAGCAGCCACTTAGGGGGCAATCAGCCCCAGCATTTT.

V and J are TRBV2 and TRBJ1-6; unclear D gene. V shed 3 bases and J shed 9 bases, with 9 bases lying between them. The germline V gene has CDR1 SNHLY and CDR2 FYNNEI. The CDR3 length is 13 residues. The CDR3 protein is CASSELEGSPLHF. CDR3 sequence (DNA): TGTGCCAGCAGTGAGTTAGAGGGTTCACCCCTCCACTTT.

The CDR3 loop reads CASSSDGYSNQPQHF. As DNA, the CDR3 is TGTGCCAGCAGTTCCGACGGGTATAGCAATCAGCCCCAGCATTTT. V usage is TRBV3-1 (or the pseudogene TRBV3-2) and J usage is TRBJ1-5; D call uncertain. Trimming took off 6 bases at V and 0 bases at J, with 12 bases between the two ends. CDR1 LGHDT and CDR2 YNNKEL come from the germline V gene (reference sequence). This CDR3 spans 15 amino acids.